This entry is about one TCR beta chain. The antigen is not known. CDR3 length equals 16 residues. After removal of 1 base from V and 5 bases from J, the junction contained 11 bases not matched to a gene. Germline assignment: CDR1 MNHEY and CDR2 SMNVEV (reference sequence). These data belong to a study of vaccination effects on CD4 cells after COVID-19. Background on the study: Sampling occurred a median 72 days post second dose, range 14 to 241. Points from the study as a whole: Clones that were induced by infection or by vaccine showed marked contraction late after vaccination. Few convalescent patients were studied, and early post-infection samples were lacking.

ViraFEST expansion of antigen-specific CD4+ T cells with viral peptide pools preceded sequencing. Isolating CD4+ T cells followed approximately 9 days of culture. Two doses of either BNT162b2 or mRNA-1273 were given to each participant. A few million PBMC were seeded per well and grown in the presence of 9 to 10 IU/ml IL-2 and about 10 ug/ml peptides. Assay: immunoSEQ multiplex PCR; the TCRdb copy retains only in-frame clones and omits some. The data hold more than 9,000 clones, with 65% to 75% observed a single time. The chain couples TRBV27 to TRBJ2-7; 7 bases line up with TRBD2. The source of this sequence is a human donor who received a COVID-19 vaccine. Sample: CD4+ T cells from PBMCs cultured with SARS-CoV-2 spike peptides, taken after COVID-19 vaccination. CDR3 in DNA: TGTGCCAGCAGTTTATACGGGGGGAGGAAGGACAACGAGCAGTACTTC. Residues: CASSLYGGRKDNEQYF.